This TCR beta chain is from a study of OX40 agonist ivuxolimab in advanced cancers. Study-wide context: Ivuxolimab was a fully human IgG2 agonistic monoclonal antibody targeting the costimulatory receptor OX40 (CD134). In the dose-escalation cohort, 65% to 85% of patients were male, and the mean age was roughly 60 years with a range of about 20 to 79. Intravenous ivuxolimab was administered to patients every 2 weeks at six dose levels: 0.01, 0.1, 0.3, 1.5, 3 and 10 mg/kg. Of the approximately 50 patients in dose escalation, about 20 had hepatocellular carcinoma, approximately 15 had melanoma, 9 had renal cell carcinoma and 9 had head and neck cancer. Patients were allowed to have had prior anti-PD-1, anti-PD-L1 or anti-CTLA-4 therapy, and 40% of the dose-escalation patients had previously received checkpoint inhibitors. The monotherapy dose-escalation portion (N of about 50 patients) of the phase I ivuxolimab trial is reported in the paper. Peripheral TCRbeta sequencing aimed to test whether ivuxolimab altered TCR sequence diversity and caused clonal T-cell expansion. Partial responses were achieved by three dose-escalation patients, of whom one had hepatocellular carcinoma and two had cutaneous melanoma.

The trial excluded patients who had a history of autoimmune disease or were on systemic immunosuppression. Peripheral blood for TCR sequencing was collected from all dose cohorts at baseline, on cycle 4 day 1, and on cycle 7 day 1. Samples came from an open-label, multicenter, first-in-human phase I dose-escalation trial of ivuxolimab. The trial enrolled adults with locally advanced or metastatic head and neck squamous cell, hepatocellular, melanoma or renal cell carcinoma. Before TCR sequencing, CD4+ T cells and CD8+ T cells from peripheral blood were sorted into separate populations. About this clone: Its antigen target is currently unknown. Nothing much larger sits one base from this clone, and base qualities are not available.

The study at large found these results: Low levels of normalized T-cell clonal expansion were also seen in some patients who did not respond. At doses of 0.1 to 3.0 mg/kg, clonal expansion of both CD4+ and CD8+ blood T cells was observed from baseline to week 6. Partial responders in the 0.1-3.0 mg/kg groups had among the lowest normalized peripheral clonal expansion, especially among CD8+ T cells. Which antigens the clonally expanded peripheral T cells were specific for was not determined. On average, CD8+ T cells showed more expanded clones than CD4+ T cells after ivuxolimab.

For sequencing of the TCRbeta CDR3 region, genomic DNA was extracted from the sorted cells. TCRbeta CDR3 regions were sequenced using the immunoSEQ Assay. Not all clones reach the TCRdb copy of this immuneACCESS table, which keeps in-frame sequences only. Checked studies attribute under half of the gap to unresolved V genes and leave the rest unexplained. Here the sample has over 55,000 clones; roughly 90% occur a single time. 2% to 2.5% of the sample rests with the top ten. Measured from the cysteine to the phenylalanine, the CDR3 is 14 residues long. Of the read, only the CDR3 DNA is kept; its 42 bases are in frame from base 1. From a lookup of the germline V gene, CDR1 and CDR2 are SGHVS and FQNEAQ. Trimming removed 2 bases from V and 0 bases from J, leaving 7 bases between the germline ends.

This clonotype was obtained from an adult with an advanced solid tumor such as melanoma, head and neck, liver or kidney cancer. Recombination connected TRBV7-8 to TRBJ1-1; the D gene assignment is ambiguous. The material was CD4+ or CD8+ T cells sorted from blood, obtained in a trial of the OX40 agonist ivuxolimab. The encoded CDR3 is CASSLWEVNTEAFF. At the DNA level, the sequence is TGTGCCAGCAGCTTATGGGAAGTGAACACTGAAGCTTTCTTT.